This T cell receptor (beta chain) is drawn from a study of cytomegalovirus exposure and HLA in healthy donors. Study-wide findings and caveats: Three CMV-associated chains were confirmed in vitro to be specific for CMV antigens.

A word on this clone: As yet, its antigen is unknown.

Generated by immunoSEQ multiplex PCR, the TCRdb table keeps only in-frame clones and is missing some. The data hold around 55,000 clones, with about 93% observed a single time. CDR3 length: 13 amino acids. Trimming took 7 bases from V and 0 from J, leaving 10 bases between them. Germline V CDR1 and CDR2: MNHEY, SMNVEV (reference sequence). The chain links TRBV27 to TRBJ2-7; tentative D call: TRBD1 (6 bases). The sequence came from a young man in good health and CMV-seronegative. The sequencing input was PBMCs. The CDR3 nucleotides are TGTGCCAGCACGAGGGGGAACTCCTACGAGCAGTACTTC. Encoded protein: CASTRGNSYEQYF.